This T cell receptor (beta chain) came from a study of cytomegalovirus exposure and HLA in healthy donors. The CDR3 loop spans 15 amino acids. The V end was cut by 1 base, the J end by 6 bases, with 14 bases between. Germline loops: CDR1 MGHRA, CDR2 YSYEKL. With 60 Vbeta and 13 Jbeta primers, the PCR was carried out. Profiled with immunoSEQ multiplex PCR; TCRdb holds only in-frame clones, not every one. This sample's table has 200,000 to 250,000 clones. This clonotype was sampled from a girl aged 2 to 10 in good health and CMV-seropositive. Sequenced: PBMCs. The genes are TRBV4-1 and TRBJ2-3; D may be TRBD2 (6 bases). In nucleotides, the CDR3 is TGCGCCAGCAGCCAAGCGGGAGAGCGTCGTGATACGCAGTATTTT. Residues: CASSQAGERRDTQYF.